Given below is one T cell receptor beta chain in context. The data are from a study of T cells expressing NK-cell markers. Per the germline V gene, CDR1 is MNHNS and CDR2 is SASEGT. The CDR3 length is 18 residues. TCRdb reanalyzed the 5' RACE reads, giving one entry per CDR3 protein sequence and no DNA. Reported are some 440,000 distinct CDR3 sequences; the ten largest clones contain approximately 1.4%. The specimen was blood T cells: a sorted CD56 or NKG2C T cell subset, CD4+ or CD8+ T cells, or bulk PBMC T cells (not recorded which). The source of this sequence is a woman aged 45-65 years in good health. This chain uses TRBV6-1 with TRBJ2-2; TCRdb proposes TRBD1, but this gene call is untestable without DNA. The CDR3 region is CASSRPTGTSTNTGELFF.